This T cell receptor (beta chain) stems from a study of blood T cell repertoires in COVID-19. Germline loops: CDR1 SGHRS, CDR2 YFSETQ. Trimming removed 0 bases from V and 5 bases from J; junction bases left unmatched: 5. The CDR3 covers 15 residues. Profiled with immunoSEQ multiplex PCR; TCRdb holds only in-frame clones, not every one. Among about 180,000 clones listed, roughly 82% were seen once. Sequencing was done on a sample of peripheral blood. V is TRBV5-1 and J is TRBJ2-7; TRBD1 matches 10 bases. This TCR was recovered from a woman between 65 and 79 years old with acute or convalescent COVID-19. The CDR3 region is CASSLGTGGSNEQYF. For the CDR3, the DNA is TGCGCCAGCAGCTTGGGGACAGGGGGATCTAACGAGCAGTACTTC.